This T cell receptor (beta chain) was sequenced during a study of OX40 agonist ivuxolimab in advanced cancers. Overall study context: A diagnosis of hepatocellular carcinoma, melanoma, renal cell or head and neck cancer was present in dose-escalation patients. Three dose-escalation patients had partial responses: one with hepatocellular carcinoma and two with cutaneous melanoma. Averaging about 60 years in age, with a range of roughly 23 to 85, the cohort was 82.7% male. Broader study findings: Near-lowest levels of clonal expansion characterized partial responders at 0.1-3.0 mg/kg.

Notes on this clone: Its specificity is not known.

The data were produced by immunoSEQ multiplex PCR, yet TCRdb's version contains in-frame clones alone and is incomplete. Of 95,000 to 100,000 clones in the sample, about four fifths were seen once. This CDR3 has 16 amino acids. Germline values: CDR1 MNHNY, CDR2 SVGAGI (reference sequence). J lost 4 bases, V lost 6 bases, and 9 bases had no gene match. This sequence joins TRBV6-6 and TRBJ2-2, with 9 bases aligning to TRBD1. The material was CD4+ or CD8+ T cells sorted from blood, obtained in a trial of the OX40 agonist ivuxolimab. The receptor was isolated from an adult with an advanced solid tumor such as melanoma, head and neck, liver or kidney cancer. CDR3 DNA: TGTGCCAGCAGGCCCGGGACAGGGTTTACCACCGGGGAGCTGTTTTTT. Protein product: CASRPGTGFTTGELFF.